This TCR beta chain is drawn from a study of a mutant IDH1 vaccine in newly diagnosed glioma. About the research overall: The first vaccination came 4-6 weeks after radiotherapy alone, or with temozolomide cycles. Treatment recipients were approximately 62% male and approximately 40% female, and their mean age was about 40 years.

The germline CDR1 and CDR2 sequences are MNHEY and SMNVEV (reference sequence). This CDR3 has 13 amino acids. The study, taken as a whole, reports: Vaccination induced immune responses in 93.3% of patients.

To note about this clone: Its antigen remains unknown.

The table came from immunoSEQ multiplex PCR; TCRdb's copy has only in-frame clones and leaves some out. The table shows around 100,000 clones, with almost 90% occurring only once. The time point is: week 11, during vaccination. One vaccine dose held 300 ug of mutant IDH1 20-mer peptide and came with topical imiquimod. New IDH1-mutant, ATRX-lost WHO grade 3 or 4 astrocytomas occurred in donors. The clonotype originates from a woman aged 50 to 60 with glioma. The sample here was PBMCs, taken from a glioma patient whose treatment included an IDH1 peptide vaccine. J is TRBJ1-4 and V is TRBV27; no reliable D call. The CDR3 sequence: CASAGFVNEKLFF. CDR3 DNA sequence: TGTGCTTCGGCGGGGTTTGTTAATGAAAAACTGTTTTTT.